The present T cell receptor (beta chain) was sequenced within a study of T-cell memory formation after mild COVID-19. As for the study in general: Largely, TCR clusters stayed within a single donor. Broader study findings: Some responding clones appeared in pre-infection memory, suggesting cross-reactive memory joined. CM and EM subsets held most contracting CD4+ clones; EMRA held CD8+ ones.

This clonotype was seen at least ten times. What it binds is unknown. CDR3 length: 11 amino acids. V lost 3 bases and J lost 9, with 6 bases in between. Researchers used 5'RACE with constant-segment primers to make TCR alpha and TCR beta cDNA libraries that carry sample barcodes and UMIs. Using its own MiXCR run on the 5' RACE reads, TCRdb lists one record per CDR3 protein. Of under 450,000 distinct CDR3 sequences listed, over 13% are singletons. The source is a man aged 18 to 29 who had mild COVID-19 (a few samples of this study predate the infection). Cell type and time point are not known. The sequenced sample consisted of PBMCs or a T cell subset sorted from them (not recorded which). The V and J genes are TRBV12-3 or TRBV12-4 and TRBJ2-1; D call uncertain. CDR3 sequence: CASSFWVEQFF. Here the CDR3 DNA reads TGTGCCAGCAGTTTTTGGGTTGAGCAGTTCTTC.